This T cell receptor (beta chain) was profiled in a study of blood T cell repertoires in COVID-19. For the study at large: From the United States, Italy and Spain came samples of acute and convalescent COVID-19. Sources were T cells, B-cell-depleted T cells, or PBMCs; the material itself was cDNA or gDNA.

As handled by the study authors: Nucleated cell number was recorded as an estimate derived from reference gene primer amplification. Data came from immunoSEQ multiplex PCR; TCRdb stores just in-frame clones and leaves some out. V and J calls plus clone size are reproduced from that table; the DNA served to infer D and trimming. The sample gives over 250,000 clones, roughly 85% of which show up once; over 9% is in the top ten. V shed 5 bases, J shed 0 bases, and the junction held 4 bases outside the gene matches. Per the germline V gene, CDR1 is SGHVS and CDR2 is FNYEAQ. The CDR3 is 16 residues long. This TCR was recovered from a woman in her forties or fifties who had recovered from COVID-19. This rearrangement joins TRBV7-6 to TRBJ2-3; TRBD2 aligns across 11 bases. The specimen was peripheral blood. For the CDR3, the DNA is TGTGCCAGCAGCGGACTAGCGGGTACTAGCACAGATACGCAGTATTTT. Translated: CASSGLAGTSTDTQYF.